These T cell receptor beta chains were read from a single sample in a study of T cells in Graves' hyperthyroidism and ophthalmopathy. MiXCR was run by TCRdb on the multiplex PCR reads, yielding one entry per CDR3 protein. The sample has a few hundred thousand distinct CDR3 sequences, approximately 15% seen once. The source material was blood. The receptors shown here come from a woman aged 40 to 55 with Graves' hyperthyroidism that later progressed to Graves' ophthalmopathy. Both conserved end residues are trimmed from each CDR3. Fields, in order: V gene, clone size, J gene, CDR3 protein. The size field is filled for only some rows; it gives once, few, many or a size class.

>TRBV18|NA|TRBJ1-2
ASSPSLGANRYT
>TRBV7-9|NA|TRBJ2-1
ASSRGTSGTNEQF
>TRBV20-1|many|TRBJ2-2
SASPNTGELF
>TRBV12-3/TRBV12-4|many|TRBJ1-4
ASSLRGGSEKLF
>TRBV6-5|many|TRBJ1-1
ASSYYPSMNTEAF
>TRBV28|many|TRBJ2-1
ASLNPDRAFHSEQF
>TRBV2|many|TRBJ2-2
ASSGQGRVTGELF
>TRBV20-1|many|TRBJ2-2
SARDRKTGELF
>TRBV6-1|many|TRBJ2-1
ASRLNNEQF
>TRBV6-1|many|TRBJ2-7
ASSGRLAATYEQY